This T cell receptor (beta chain) appears in the sequencing data of a study of glioma-infiltrating T cells. Trimming removed 8 bases from V and 3 bases from J, with 13 bases in between. The germline V gene has CDR1 MNHNY and CDR2 SVGAGI (reference sequence). The CDR3 loop spans 13 amino acids. The iRepertoire nested amplicon-rescue multiplex PCR amplified TCR alpha and beta CDR3s from RNA. TCRdb itself ran the multiplex PCR reads through MiXCR, one entry per CDR3 protein. This table holds some 17,000 distinct CDR3 sequences, roughly 64% found once. Sequencing input: glioma tissue, nonneoplastic brain tissue, or PBMCs (not recorded which). The clonotype originates from a human donor with low-grade glioma or glioblastoma, undergoing nonglioma brain surgery, or in good health (not recorded which). This rearrangement joins TRBV6-6 to TRBJ2-5; tentative D call: TRBD2 (6 bases). The CDR3 nucleotides are TGTGCCAGCCGAGTATGGAGGGAAGAGACCCAGTACTTC. This encodes CASRVWREETQYF.